This T cell receptor beta chain is from a study of shared clonotypes between healthy human individuals. Study in general: A couple of women and three men aged 18 to 49 made up the donors. Three plates each covered CD4 naive and memory; CD8 naive two, CD8 memory one. Findings and caveats of the study: Naive subsets, compared against memory subsets, generally had larger estimated richness values.

Turning to this clone: The antigen is undetermined.

The V end lost 0 bases, the J end lost 6 bases, and 15 bases lay between the germline ends. The CDR3 runs to 15 residues. CDR1 is MGHRA and CDR2 is YSYEKL in the germline V gene. The protocol was immunoSEQ multiplex PCR, while the TCRdb copy is restricted to in-frame clones and leaves out a portion. The table has some 2 million clones, around 96% seen once. Terminally differentiated effector memory CD45RA+ cells were left out of the naive CD8 fraction, which was CD45RO-negative and positively selected for CCR7. V is TRBV4-1 and J is TRBJ2-7; either TRBD1 or TRBD2 may supply D (5 bases each). This TCR was recovered from a man between 18 and 29 years old in good health. Source material: naive CD8+ T cells sorted from blood. The CDR3 is CASSQEGAGSGEQYF. As DNA, the CDR3 is TGCGCCAGCAGCCAAGAAGGGGCAGGGAGTGGCGAGCAGTACTTC.